This T cell receptor (beta chain) appears in the sequencing data of a study of blood T cell repertoires in COVID-19. Germline CDR1 is SGHRS and CDR2 is YFSETQ. The length of the CDR3 is 13 residues. V lost 5 bases and J lost 8; bases outside the gene matches: 6. Participants' own reports of clinical history determined their cohort assignment. Generated by immunoSEQ multiplex PCR, the TCRdb table keeps only in-frame clones and is missing some. The sample has a few hundred thousand clones; 75% to 85% are singletons. This sequence originates from a man aged 35 to 55 who had recovered from COVID-19. The sample consisted of PBMCs or T cells enriched from blood (not recorded which). This rearrangement joins TRBV5-1 to TRBJ2-3, with 9 bases lining up with TRBD1. CDR3 sequence (DNA): TGCGCCAGCAGTCCGGGACAGGGCGTTACGCAGTATTTT. Translating gives CASSPGQGVTQYF. Full variable domain (outside the CDR3, taken from reference TRBV5-1 and TRBJ2-3): KAGVTQTPRYLIKTRGQQVTLSCSPISGHRSVSWYQQTPGQGLQFLFEYFSETQRNKGNFPGRFSGRQFSNSRSEMNVSTLELGDSALYLCASSPGQGVTQYFGPGTRLTVL.